The sequence of this TCR beta chain was determined in a study of control samples from healthy donors and cancer patients (dated by TCRdb to 2020 to 2022). This clone was detected once. It has no known antigen specificity. Nothing much larger sits one base from this clone, and base qualities are not available. The protocol used for the library was the immunoSEQ multiplex PCR assay. TCRdb's version of the immuneACCESS table is confined to in-frame rearrangements and falls short of the full clone set. An unresolved V gene accounts for under half of the shortfall where checked; the remainder is of unknown origin. The sample data list approximately 140,000 clones, and nearly 90% of these were observed just once. Around 7.6% of the sample is in the top ten clones. Including cysteine and phenylalanine, the CDR3 has 15 amino acids. The only DNA kept is the CDR3, 45 bases in frame from the first base. Trimming takes 2 bases from V and 3 bases from J, and the germline ends sit 10 bases apart. For CDR1 and CDR2, the germline V gene (reference sequence) lists MNHEY and SMNVEV.

This sequence originates from a middle-aged man with head and neck cancer. Material: PBMCs. The chain uses TRBV27 and TRBJ2-2; the D gene remains uncertain. The nucleotides are TGTGCCAGCAGTTTAGCAGGCACCCACACCGGGGAGCTGTTTTTT. This translates into CASSLAGTHTGELFF.